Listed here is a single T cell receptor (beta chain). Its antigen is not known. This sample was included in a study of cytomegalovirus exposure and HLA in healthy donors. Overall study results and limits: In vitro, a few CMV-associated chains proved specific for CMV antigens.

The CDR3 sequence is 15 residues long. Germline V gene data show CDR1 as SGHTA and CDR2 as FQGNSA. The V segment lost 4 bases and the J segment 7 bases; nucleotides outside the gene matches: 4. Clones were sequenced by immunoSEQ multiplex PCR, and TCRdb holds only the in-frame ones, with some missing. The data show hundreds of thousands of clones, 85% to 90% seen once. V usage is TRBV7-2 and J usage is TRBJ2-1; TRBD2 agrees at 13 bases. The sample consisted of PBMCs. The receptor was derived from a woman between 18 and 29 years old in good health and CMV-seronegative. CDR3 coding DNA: TGTGCCAGCAGCTGGACTAGCGGGAGAGCGAATGAGCAGTTCTTC. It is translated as CASSWTSGRANEQFF.